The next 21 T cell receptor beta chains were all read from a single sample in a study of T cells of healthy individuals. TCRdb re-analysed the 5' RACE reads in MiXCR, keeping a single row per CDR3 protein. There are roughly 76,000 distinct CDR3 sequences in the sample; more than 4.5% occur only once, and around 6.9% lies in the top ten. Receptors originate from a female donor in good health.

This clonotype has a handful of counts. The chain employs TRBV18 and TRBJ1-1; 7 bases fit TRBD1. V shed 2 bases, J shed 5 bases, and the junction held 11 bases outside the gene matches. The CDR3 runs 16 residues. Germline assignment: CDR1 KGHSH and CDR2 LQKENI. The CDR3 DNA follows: TGTGCCAGCTCACCAGGAGAGAGGGGGCGTAGAACTGAAGCTTTCTTT. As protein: CASSPGERGRRTEAFF.

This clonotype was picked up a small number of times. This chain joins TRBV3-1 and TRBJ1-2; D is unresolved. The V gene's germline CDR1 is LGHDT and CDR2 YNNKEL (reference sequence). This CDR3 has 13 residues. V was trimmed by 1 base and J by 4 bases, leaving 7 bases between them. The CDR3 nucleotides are TGTGCCAGCAGCCAAGGCAGGAGCTATGGCTACACCTTC. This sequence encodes CASSQGRSYGYTF. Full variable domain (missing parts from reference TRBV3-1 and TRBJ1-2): DTAVSQTPKYLVTQMGNDKSIKCEQNLGHDTMYWYKQDSKKFLKIMFSYNNKELIINETVPNRFSPKSPDKAHLNLHINSLELGDSAVYFCASSQGRSYGYTFGSGTRLTVV.

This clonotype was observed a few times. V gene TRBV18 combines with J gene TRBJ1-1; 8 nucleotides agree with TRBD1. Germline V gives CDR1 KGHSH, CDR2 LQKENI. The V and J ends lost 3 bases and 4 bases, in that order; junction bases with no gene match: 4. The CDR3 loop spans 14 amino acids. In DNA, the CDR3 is TGTGCCAGCTCACCCTGGACAGGGAGCACTGAAGCTTTCTTT. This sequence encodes CASSPWTGSTEAFF.

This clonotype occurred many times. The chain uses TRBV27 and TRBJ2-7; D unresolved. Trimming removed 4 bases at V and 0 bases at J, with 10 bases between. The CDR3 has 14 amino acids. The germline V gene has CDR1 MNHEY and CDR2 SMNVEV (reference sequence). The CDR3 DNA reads TGTGCCAGCAGTTCGGACGGAATCTCCTACGAGCAGTACTTC. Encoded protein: CASSSDGISYEQYF.

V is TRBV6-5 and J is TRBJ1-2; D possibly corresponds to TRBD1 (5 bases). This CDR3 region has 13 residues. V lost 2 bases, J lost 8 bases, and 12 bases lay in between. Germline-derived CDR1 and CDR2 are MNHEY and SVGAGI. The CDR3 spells CASSYGPGNGYTF. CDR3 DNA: TGTGCCAGCAGTTACGGGCCAGGGAACGGCTACACCTTC.

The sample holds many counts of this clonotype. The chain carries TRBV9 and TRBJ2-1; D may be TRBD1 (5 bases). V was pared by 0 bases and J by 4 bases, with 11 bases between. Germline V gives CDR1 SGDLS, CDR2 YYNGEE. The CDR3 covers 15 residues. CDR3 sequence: CASSVGWGPYNEQFF. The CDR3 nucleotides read TGTGCCAGCAGCGTAGGCTGGGGCCCTTACAATGAGCAGTTCTTC.

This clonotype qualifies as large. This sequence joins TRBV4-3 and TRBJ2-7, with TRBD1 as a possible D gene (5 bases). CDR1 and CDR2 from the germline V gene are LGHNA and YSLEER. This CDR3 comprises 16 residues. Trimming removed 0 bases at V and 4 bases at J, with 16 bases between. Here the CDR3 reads CASSQDNGRAGYEQYF. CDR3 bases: TGCGCCAGCAGCCAAGATAATGGCAGGGCTGGTTACGAGCAGTACTTC.

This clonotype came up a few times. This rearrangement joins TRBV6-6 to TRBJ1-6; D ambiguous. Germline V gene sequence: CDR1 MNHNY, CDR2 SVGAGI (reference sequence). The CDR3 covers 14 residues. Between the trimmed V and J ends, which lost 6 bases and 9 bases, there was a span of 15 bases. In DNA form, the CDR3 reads TGTGCCAGCAGACCAGCCTCAAGAAGTTCACCCCTCCACTTT. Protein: CASRPASRSSPLHF.

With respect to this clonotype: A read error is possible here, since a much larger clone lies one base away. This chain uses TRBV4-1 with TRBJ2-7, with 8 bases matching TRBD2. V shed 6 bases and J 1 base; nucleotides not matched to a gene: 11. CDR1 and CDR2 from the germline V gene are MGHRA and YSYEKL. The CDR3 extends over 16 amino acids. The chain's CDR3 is CASSQTSGGGSYEQYF. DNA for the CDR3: TGCGCCAGCAGTCAAACTAGCGGAGGGGGTTCCTACGAGCAGTACTTC.

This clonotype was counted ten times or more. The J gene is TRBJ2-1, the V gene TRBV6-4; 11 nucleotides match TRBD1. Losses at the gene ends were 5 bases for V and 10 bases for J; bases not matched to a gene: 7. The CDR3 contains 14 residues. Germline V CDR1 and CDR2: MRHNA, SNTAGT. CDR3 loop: CASSRGQGAREQFF. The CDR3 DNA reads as TGTGCCAGCAGTCGTGGACAGGGGGCACGAGAGCAGTTCTTC.

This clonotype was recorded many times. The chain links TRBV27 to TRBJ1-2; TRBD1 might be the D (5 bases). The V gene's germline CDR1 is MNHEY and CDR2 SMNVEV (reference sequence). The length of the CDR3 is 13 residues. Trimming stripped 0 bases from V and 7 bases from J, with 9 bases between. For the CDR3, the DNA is TGTGCCAGCAGTTTATCCGGGGCTGGTGGCTACACCTTC. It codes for CASSLSGAGGYTF.

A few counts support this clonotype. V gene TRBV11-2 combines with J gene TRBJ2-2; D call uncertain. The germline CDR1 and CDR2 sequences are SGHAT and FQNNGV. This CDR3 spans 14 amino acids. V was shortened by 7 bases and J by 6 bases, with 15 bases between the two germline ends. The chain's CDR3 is CASTNRMIPGELFF. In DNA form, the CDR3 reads TGTGCCAGCACCAATCGGATGATACCCGGGGAGCTGTTTTTT.

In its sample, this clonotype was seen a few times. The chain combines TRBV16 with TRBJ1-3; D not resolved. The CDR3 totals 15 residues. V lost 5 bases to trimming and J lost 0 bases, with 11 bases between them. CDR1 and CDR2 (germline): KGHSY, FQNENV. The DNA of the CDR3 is TGTGCCAGCAGCGATCGACTAAACTCTGGAAACACCATATATTTT. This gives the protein CASSDRLNSGNTIYF. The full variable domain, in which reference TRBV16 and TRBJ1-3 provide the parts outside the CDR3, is GEEVAQTPKHLVRGEGQKAKLYCAPIKGHSYVFWYQQVLKNEFKFLISFQNENVFDETGMPKERFSAKCLPNSPCSLEIQATKLEDSAVYFCASSDRLNSGNTIYFGEGSWLTVV.

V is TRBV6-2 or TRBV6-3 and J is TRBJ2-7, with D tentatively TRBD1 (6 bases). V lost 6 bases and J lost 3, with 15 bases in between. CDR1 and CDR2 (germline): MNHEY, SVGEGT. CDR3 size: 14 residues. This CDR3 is CASSPRTDRYEQYF. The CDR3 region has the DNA TGTGCCAGCAGCCCCAGGACAGACCGCTACGAGCAGTACTTC.

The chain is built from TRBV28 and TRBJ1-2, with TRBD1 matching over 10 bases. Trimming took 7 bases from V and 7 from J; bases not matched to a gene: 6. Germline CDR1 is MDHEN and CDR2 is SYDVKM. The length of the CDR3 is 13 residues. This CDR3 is CASMGDRGGGYTF. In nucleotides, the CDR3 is TGTGCCAGCATGGGGGACAGGGGAGGTGGCTACACCTTC.

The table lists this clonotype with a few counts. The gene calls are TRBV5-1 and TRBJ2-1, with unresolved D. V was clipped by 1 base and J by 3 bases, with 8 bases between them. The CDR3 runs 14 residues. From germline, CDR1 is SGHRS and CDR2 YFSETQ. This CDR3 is CASSLMFNYNEQFF. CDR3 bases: TGCGCCAGCAGCTTGATGTTCAACTACAATGAGCAGTTCTTC.

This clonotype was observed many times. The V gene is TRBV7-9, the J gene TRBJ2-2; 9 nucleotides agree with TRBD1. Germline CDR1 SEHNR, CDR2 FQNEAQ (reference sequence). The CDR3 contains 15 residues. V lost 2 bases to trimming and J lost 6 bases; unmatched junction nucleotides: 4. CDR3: CASSLTGGRAGELFF. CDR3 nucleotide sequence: TGTGCCAGCAGCTTAACAGGGGGCCGTGCCGGGGAGCTGTTTTTT.

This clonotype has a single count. Here the CDR3 DNA reads TGTGCCAGCAGCATAGGGCGGGGGAGTCGGGACACTGAAGCTTTCTTT. Protein: CASSIGRGSRDTEAFF. This sequence joins TRBV7-9 and TRBJ1-1; maybe TRBD1 (5 bases). Germline-derived CDR1 and CDR2 are SEHNR and FQNEAQ (reference sequence). V was pared by 5 bases and J by 3 bases, with 19 bases between. The CDR3 has 16 amino acids.

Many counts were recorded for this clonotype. The CDR3 nucleotides read TGCAGCGTTATCGACCTACGAAACACTGAAGCTTTCTTT. This encodes CSVIDLRNTEAFF. The chain carries TRBV29-1 and TRBJ1-1; unclear D gene. Trimming shortened V by 5 bases and J by 2 bases, and 12 bases separated the two germline ends. The CDR3 is made up of 13 amino acids. The V gene's germline CDR1 is SQVTM and CDR2 ANQGSEA.

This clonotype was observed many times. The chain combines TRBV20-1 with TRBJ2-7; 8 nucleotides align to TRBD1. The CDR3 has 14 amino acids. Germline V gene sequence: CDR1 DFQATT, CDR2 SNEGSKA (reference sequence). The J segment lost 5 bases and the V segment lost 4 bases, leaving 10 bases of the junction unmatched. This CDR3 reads CSATRGQGINEQYF. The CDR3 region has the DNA TGCAGTGCTACCCGTGGACAGGGTATTAACGAGCAGTACTTC.

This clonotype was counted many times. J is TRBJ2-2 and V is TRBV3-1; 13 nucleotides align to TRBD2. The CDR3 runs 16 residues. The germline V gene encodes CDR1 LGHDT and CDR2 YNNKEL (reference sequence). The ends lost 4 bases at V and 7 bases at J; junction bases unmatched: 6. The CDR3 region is CASSPWTSGSNGELFF. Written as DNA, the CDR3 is TGTGCCAGCAGCCCCTGGACTAGCGGGAGCAACGGGGAGCTGTTTTTT.